This TCR beta chain came from a study of response to subunit inactivated influenza vaccine. General study results and limits: The authors suggested that few new T cells are recruited per seasonal influenza vaccination.

This clonotype was observed at least ten times. Its specificity is not known. TCRdb reprocessed the RT-PCR reads with MiXCR, giving one entry per CDR3 protein. Found here are hundreds of thousands of distinct CDR3 sequences, 10% to 11% of them singletons; the top ten hold approximately 12%. With 2 bases clipped from V and 4 bases from J, the junction kept 1 base outside the gene matches. Per germline, CDR1 MNHEY and CDR2 SVGAGI. The CDR3 sequence is 13 residues long. This TCR was recovered from a man between 50 and 59 years old who received an inactivated influenza vaccine. The material was PBMCs from blood, obtained about 40 days after vaccination. This chain links TRBV6-5 with TRBJ2-7; 8 bases fit TRBD1. The CDR3, as DNA: TGTGCCAGCAGTTACCGGACAGGGTACGAGCAGTACTTC. Its translation: CASSYRTGYEQYF.